The rows below give T cell receptor beta chains drawn from one sample of a study of blood T cell repertoires in COVID-19. Clones were read by immunoSEQ multiplex PCR, and TCRdb kept only the in-frame ones, dropping some. The sample yields about 210,000 clones, roughly 85% seen once. Sequences were obtained from peripheral blood. All receptors come from a woman between 65 and 79 years old with COVID-19, enrolled during active disease. The CDR3 runs from the conserved cysteine through the conserved F or W. Fields, in order: V gene, J gene, D gene, clone size, CDR3 protein, CDR3 DNA. A D gene is named only where the DNA matches it firmly. Expanded clones get a size class; other rows say once, few or many, or leave the size out.

>TRBV19|TRBJ2-5|TRBD2|NA
CASSIMLTSGQLQETQYF
TGTGCCAGTAGTATTATGTTGACTAGCGGGCAACTACAAGAGACCCAGTACTTC
>TRBV4-3|TRBJ1-2|NA|NA
CASSERLWGESKNMLGYTF
TGCGCCAGCAGCGAACGTCTATGGGGGGAATCGAAGAACATGTTGGGCTACACCTTC
>TRBV11-3|TRBJ1-1|NA|NA
CASSLGGGADEAFF
TGTGCCAGCAGCTTAGGCGGGGGCGCCGATGAAGCTTTCTTT
>TRBV4-3|TRBJ2-3|TRBD1|NA
CASSLGQGNTDTQYF
TGCGCCAGCAGCCTTGGACAGGGGAACACAGATACGCAGTATTTT
>TRBV6-2/TRBV6-3|TRBJ1-4|NA|once
CASSDGQPNEKLFF
TGTGCCAGCAGCGACGGACAGCCTAATGAAAAACTGTTTTTT
>TRBV7-3|TRBJ2-1|TRBD2|NA
CASSLTSGGAVGQFF
TGTGCCAGCAGCTTAACTAGCGGGGGGGCCGTAGGGCAGTTCTTC
>TRBV4-3|TRBJ1-1|NA|NA
CASSQGSGWAMNTEAFF
TGCGCCAGCAGCCAAGGCTCAGGGTGGGCGATGAACACTGAAGCTTTCTTT
>TRBV7-9|TRBJ1-4|TRBD1|NA
CASSSRTGGTISEKLFF
TGTGCCAGCAGCTCCCGGACAGGGGGCACCATTAGTGAAAAACTGTTTTTT
>TRBV27|TRBJ1-3|NA|NA
CASSLQGRYGNTIYF
TGTGCCAGCAGTTTGCAGGGGAGATATGGAAACACCATATATTTT
>TRBV7-9|TRBJ1-3|NA|NA
CASSLGVMSSGNTIYF
TGTGCCAGCAGCTTAGGTGTGATGAGCTCTGGAAACACCATATATTTT
>TRBV20-1|TRBJ1-1|TRBD1|NA
CSAATGDAFF
TGCAGTGCAGCGACAGGGGATGCTTTCTTT
>TRBV5-1|TRBJ1-2|NA|NA
CASSSQGIYGYTF
TGCGCCAGCAGCTCACAGGGCATCTATGGCTACACCTTC
>TRBV12-3/TRBV12-4|TRBJ2-7|NA|NA
CASRPDLTYEQYF
TGTGCCAGCAGACCGGACTTGACCTACGAGCAGTACTTC
>TRBV24-1|TRBJ2-1|TRBD1|NA
CATSAATGPSYNEQFF
TGTGCCACCAGTGCCGCGACAGGGCCCTCCTACAATGAGCAGTTCTTC
>TRBV2|TRBJ1-5|TRBD1|NA
CASSDTGGQPQHF
TGTGCCAGCAGTGACACAGGGGGTCAGCCCCAGCATTTT
>TRBV11-2|TRBJ2-3|NA|NA
CASSLGVQVPSTDTQYF
TGTGCCAGCAGCTTAGGGGTCCAGGTACCTAGCACAGATACGCAGTATTTT
>TRBV7-2|TRBJ2-1|TRBD2|NA
CASSLGRGGSYNEQFF
TGTGCCAGCAGCTTAGGTCGGGGGGGGTCCTACAATGAGCAGTTCTTC
>TRBV7-2|TRBJ1-3|NA|few
CASSLGVGRKGNTIYF
TGTGCCAGCAGCTTAGGGGTGGGGCGAAAGGGAAACACCATATATTTT
>TRBV7-2|TRBJ2-7|TRBD2|NA
CASSLALTSGSYEQYF
TGTGCCAGCAGCTTAGCGTTGACTAGCGGGAGCTACGAGCAGTACTTC
>TRBV7-8|TRBJ1-1|NA|NA
CASSLVPQPRVITEAFF
TGTGCCAGCAGCTTAGTCCCCCAACCCAGGGTAATTACTGAAGCTTTCTTT
>TRBV7-8|TRBJ2-1|NA|once
CASSPGGVSYNEQFF
TGTGCCAGCAGCCCAGGCGGGGTTTCCTACAATGAGCAGTTCTTC
>TRBV19|TRBJ1-4|NA|NA
CASTPPGTAEKLFF
TGTGCCAGCACCCCACCGGGGACTGCAGAAAAACTGTTTTTT
>TRBV18|TRBJ1-2|TRBD1|NA
CASSSGTGGIYGYTF
TGTGCCAGCTCATCAGGGACAGGGGGCATCTATGGCTACACCTTC
>TRBV24-1|TRBJ1-2|NA|NA
CATSDSTALRGYTF
TGTGCCACCAGTGACTCGACAGCCCTGCGGGGCTACACCTTC
>TRBV11-2|TRBJ2-3|TRBD1|few
CASSLVQGVRDTQYF
TGTGCCAGCAGCTTAGTGCAGGGGGTCAGAGATACGCAGTATTTT
>TRBV5-4|TRBJ1-3|TRBD1|NA
CASSSTGGQSGNTIYF
TGTGCCAGCAGCTCTACAGGGGGCCAATCTGGAAACACCATATATTTT
>TRBV5-1|TRBJ1-2|TRBD1|NA
CASSETGEYYGYTF
TGCGCCAGCAGCGAGACAGGGGAATACTATGGCTACACCTTC
>TRBV19|TRBJ1-5|NA|NA
CASSKYRGNQPQHF
TGTGCCAGTAGTAAATACAGGGGCAATCAGCCCCAGCATTTT
>TRBV19|TRBJ2-7|TRBD1|NA
CASSTGQGISYEQYF
TGTGCCAGTAGTACGGGACAGGGGATTTCCTACGAGCAGTACTTC
>TRBV9|TRBJ2-1|TRBD2|NA
CASSVSGSSYNEQFF
TGTGCCAGCAGCGTTAGCGGGAGCTCCTACAATGAGCAGTTCTTC
>TRBV3-1/TRBV3-2|TRBJ1-2|TRBD1|few
CASSLQGQGGDYGYTF
TGTGCCAGCAGCCTACAGGGGCAGGGGGGCGACTATGGCTACACCTTC
>TRBV11-3|TRBJ1-3|NA|NA
CASSLGGRGNTIYF
TGTGCCAGCAGCTTAGGGGGGCGCGGAAACACCATATATTTT
>TRBV19|TRBJ1-2|NA|once
CASSLQGNYGYTF
TGTGCCAGTAGTCTTCAGGGGAACTATGGCTACACCTTC
>TRBV4-1|TRBJ2-3|NA|NA
CASSHYRVGDTQYF
TGCGCCAGCAGCCATTACAGGGTTGGGGATACGCAGTATTTT
>TRBV2|TRBJ1-1|NA|NA
CASSDRLWTEAFF
TGTGCCAGCAGTGACAGGCTGTGGACTGAAGCTTTCTTT
>TRBV9|TRBJ2-7|TRBD1|NA
CASSIGQDLSYEQYF
TGTGCCAGCAGCATTGGACAGGACCTCTCCTACGAGCAGTACTTC
>TRBV30|TRBJ1-2|NA|NA
CATPSGEGGLVYGYTF
TGTGCCACCCCCTCGGGGGAGGGAGGGCTAGTCTATGGCTACACCTTC
>TRBV7-2|TRBJ1-2|NA|NA
CASSLLTVGYTF
TGTGCCAGCAGCTTATTGACAGTTGGCTACACCTTC
>TRBV3-1/TRBV3-2|TRBJ2-3|TRBD2|NA
CASSQVTWRTSGGTSTDTQYF
TGTGCCAGCAGCCAAGTGACCTGGCGGACTAGCGGGGGAACTAGCACAGATACGCAGTATTTT
>TRBV6-2/TRBV6-3|TRBJ2-3|NA|NA
CASSYERATQYF
TGTGCCAGCAGTTACGAGAGAGCTACGCAGTATTTT
>TRBV19|TRBJ2-6|TRBD1|NA
CASTDRGMSGANVLTF
TGTGCCAGCACGGACAGGGGAATGTCCGGGGCCAACGTCCTGACTTTC
>TRBV6-5|TRBJ1-2|NA|few
CASSYDAGADYGYTF
TGTGCCAGCAGTTATGACGCAGGGGCGGACTATGGCTACACCTTC
>TRBV5-4|TRBJ1-6|TRBD1|NA
CASSLGGTGKSPLHF
TGTGCCAGCAGCTTGGGAGGGACAGGGAAATCACCCCTCCACTTT
>TRBV7-3|TRBJ2-7|TRBD2|NA
CASSKGLAGNYEQYF
TGTGCCAGCAGCAAGGGACTAGCGGGAAACTACGAGCAGTACTTC
>TRBV7-2|TRBJ2-7|TRBD2|NA
CASSLPGLAGEQYF
TGTGCCAGCAGCCTCCCGGGACTAGCCGGCGAGCAGTACTTC
>TRBV6-5|TRBJ2-5|TRBD2|NA
CASSPRGGPEETQYF
TGTGCCAGCAGTCCTCGGGGGGGCCCCGAGGAGACCCAGTACTTC
>TRBV6-2/TRBV6-3|TRBJ1-4|NA|NA
CASSYSAGHPNEKLFF
TGTGCCAGCAGTTACTCGGCGGGGCATCCTAATGAAAAACTGTTTTTT
>TRBV19|TRBJ2-1|TRBD2|NA
CASGTSGGFNEQFF
TGTGCCAGTGGGACTAGCGGGGGTTTTAATGAGCAGTTCTTC
>TRBV6-5|TRBJ1-2|TRBD1|NA
CATQRAGTGDGYTF
TGTGCCACCCAACGAGCCGGAACAGGGGATGGCTACACCTTC
>TRBV5-5|TRBJ1-1|NA|NA
CASSFEPNTEAFF
TGTGCCAGCAGCTTCGAGCCAAACACTGAAGCTTTCTTT
>TRBV28|TRBJ2-7|TRBD2|NA
CASRLTSGSLADDEQYF
TGTGCCAGCAGATTGACTAGCGGGAGCCTCGCCGACGACGAGCAGTACTTC
>TRBV5-1|TRBJ2-5|NA|NA
CASSLVQGYQETQYF
TGCGCCAGCAGCTTGGTACAGGGTTACCAAGAGACCCAGTACTTC
>TRBV6-4|TRBJ2-5|TRBD2|NA
CASSDQRGSQETQYF
TGTGCCAGCAGTGACCAGCGGGGATCCCAAGAGACCCAGTACTTC
>TRBV6-5|TRBJ2-7|TRBD2|NA
CASSYSVREGDEQYF
TGTGCCAGCAGTTACTCCGTGAGGGAGGGCGACGAGCAGTACTTC